The rows below give T cell receptor beta chains drawn from one sample of a study of shared clonotypes between healthy human individuals. Method: immunoSEQ multiplex PCR; TCRdb's copy keeps in-frame clones and lacks some. The sample contains under 1,100,000 clones, under 80% of which appear only once. The sample taken for sequencing was memory CD4+ T cells sorted from blood. The receptors were gathered from a man aged 18 to 29 in good health. Both conserved end residues are part of each CDR3. The size of a clone is reported for some rows only, either as once, few or many, or as a class for expanded clones.

V gene: TRBV19
clone size: once
CDR3 protein: CASSPKTGVAEAFF

V gene: TRBV5-1
clone size: once
CDR3 protein: CASSLGSGQPQHF

V gene: TRBV2
clone size: -
CDR3 protein: CASSWASGSNQPQHF

V gene: TRBV29-1
clone size: -
CDR3 protein: CSVYRTGSYEQYF

V gene: TRBV6-5
clone size: once
CDR3 protein: CASKREQVDTQYF

V gene: TRBV11-2
clone size: -
CDR3 protein: CASSPGGHYGYTF

V gene: TRBV7-2
clone size: many
CDR3 protein: CASSATSGRGPDTQYF

V gene: TRBV6-1
clone size: -
CDR3 protein: CASRGDSPYEQYF

V gene: TRBV2
clone size: -
CDR3 protein: CASKKDRAGANVLTF

V gene: TRBV28
clone size: -
CDR3 protein: CASSFLINQPQHF

V gene: TRBV14
clone size: -
CDR3 protein: CASSLQSRLGGYTF

V gene: TRBV6-5
clone size: -
CDR3 protein: CASSSRWAGDGYTF

V gene: TRBV19
clone size: -
CDR3 protein: CASSTLSGGNTEAFF

V gene: TRBV29-1
clone size: -
CDR3 protein: CSVGDESYGYTF

V gene: TRBV25-1
clone size: -
CDR3 protein: CASSESTSGRANEQFF

V gene: TRBV5-1
clone size: -
CDR3 protein: CASSLDASSGNTIYF

V gene: TRBV27
clone size: -
CDR3 protein: CASSLNTVLMGNNSPLHF

V gene: TRBV11-2
clone size: -
CDR3 protein: CASSSIRDRIYEQYF

V gene: TRBV9
clone size: -
CDR3 protein: CASSDGGGNPYNEQFF

V gene: TRBV2
clone size: few
CDR3 protein: CASSSQGRGTGELFF

V gene: TRBV10-1
clone size: -
CDR3 protein: CASSGGTNEKLFF

V gene: TRBV4-3
clone size: once
CDR3 protein: CASSHGDPSTDTQYF

V gene: TRBV29-1
clone size: -
CDR3 protein: CSVAGSGSGTQYF

V gene: TRBV6-1
clone size: -
CDR3 protein: CASTPANRWETQYF

V gene: TRBV7-9
clone size: -
CDR3 protein: CASSLRDTGGYTF

V gene: TRBV29-1
clone size: -
CDR3 protein: CSVGDSSSYEQYF

V gene: TRBV5-6
clone size: -
CDR3 protein: CASSFRWGAGTDTQYF

V gene: TRBV5-1
clone size: -
CDR3 protein: CASSSEGQVYGYTF

V gene: TRBV5-1
clone size: -
CDR3 protein: CASSLDRGSYNEQFF

V gene: TRBV9
clone size: -
CDR3 protein: CASSVGPSGRTGELFF

V gene: TRBV27
clone size: -
CDR3 protein: CASSFYITGELFF

V gene: TRBV5-3
clone size: -
CDR3 protein: CARSPGQVSYTF

V gene: TRBV6-5
clone size: -
CDR3 protein: CASAISGRAYEQYF

V gene: TRBV4-1
clone size: -
CDR3 protein: CATRARGEKLFF

V gene: TRBV30
clone size: -
CDR3 protein: CAWSIGQTWAVGPDDQPQHF

V gene: TRBV6-5
clone size: -
CDR3 protein: CASGSRGTSVGELFF

V gene: TRBV28
clone size: -
CDR3 protein: CASGWQVGELFF

V gene: TRBV28
clone size: -
CDR3 protein: CASMRGGLNSPYGYTF

V gene: TRBV20-1
clone size: -
CDR3 protein: CSATQETQYF

V gene: TRBV5-4
clone size: -
CDR3 protein: CASSLERGIYEQYF

V gene: TRBV6-5
clone size: -
CDR3 protein: CASRGLAQYNEQFF

V gene: TRBV5-1
clone size: -
CDR3 protein: CASSYTVSGANVLTF

V gene: TRBV7-9
clone size: -
CDR3 protein: CASSSQGNTEAFF

V gene: TRBV7-9
clone size: -
CDR3 protein: CASSIGQATVTDTQYF